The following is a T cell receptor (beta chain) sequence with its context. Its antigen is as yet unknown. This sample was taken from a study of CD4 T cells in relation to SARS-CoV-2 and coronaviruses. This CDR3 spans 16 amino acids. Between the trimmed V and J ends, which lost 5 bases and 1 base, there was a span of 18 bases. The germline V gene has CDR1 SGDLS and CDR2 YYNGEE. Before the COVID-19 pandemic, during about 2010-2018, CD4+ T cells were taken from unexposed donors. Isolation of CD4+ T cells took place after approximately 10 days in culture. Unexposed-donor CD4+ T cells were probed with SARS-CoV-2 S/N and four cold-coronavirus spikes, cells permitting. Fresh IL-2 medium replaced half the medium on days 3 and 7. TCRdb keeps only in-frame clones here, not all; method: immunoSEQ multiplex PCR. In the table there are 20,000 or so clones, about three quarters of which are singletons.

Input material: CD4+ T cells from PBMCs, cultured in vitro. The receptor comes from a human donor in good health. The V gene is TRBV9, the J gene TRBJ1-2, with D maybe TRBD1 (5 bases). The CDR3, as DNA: TGTGCCAGCAGACCAGGGACCGGGCCTTATAACTATGGCTACACCTTC. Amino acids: CASRPGTGPYNYGYTF.